The next 2 T cell receptor beta chains were all read from a single sample in a study of T-cell memory formation after mild COVID-19. TCRdb reprocessed the 5' RACE reads with MiXCR, giving one entry per CDR3 protein. The sample includes approximately 300,000 distinct CDR3 sequences, approximately 15% of them seen just once. The specimen sequenced was PBMCs or a T cell subset sorted from them (not recorded which). The receptors derive from a man younger than 35 who had mild COVID-19 (a few samples of this study predate the infection). Cell type and time point are not known.

This chain joins TRBV6-6 and TRBJ1-2; 10 positions match TRBD1. V lost 6 bases and J lost 6; bases outside the gene matches: 10. Per the germline V gene, CDR1 is MNHNY and CDR2 is SVGAGI (reference sequence). The CDR3 covers 15 residues. As DNA, the CDR3 is TGTGCCAGCAGCCCCTTTCGACAGGGGGCTAATGGCTACACCTTC. Its translation: CASSPFRQGANGYTF.

This clonotype was seen ten or more times. The V and J genes are TRBV20-1 and TRBJ1-1; D might be TRBD1 (5 bases). Germline V gene sequence: CDR1 DFQATT, CDR2 SNEGSKA (reference sequence). The CDR3 length is 11 residues. Trimming pared 3 bases from V and 4 bases from J, leaving 6 bases between. In DNA, the CDR3 is TGCAGTGCTAGGGGGGGCACTGAAGCTTTCTTT. It is translated as CSARGGTEAFF.